These 25 T cell receptor beta chains were all obtained from the same sample, sequenced in a study of cytomegalovirus exposure and HLA in healthy donors. The PCR was carried out with 60 Vbeta primers and 13 Jbeta primers. Sequencing used immunoSEQ multiplex PCR; TCRdb keeps in-frame clones, though not all of them. The sample records around 99,000 clones, about 80% being singletons. The sample comprised PBMCs. The receptors originated from a man aged 25-45 years in good health and CMV-seronegative.

The rearrangement joins TRBV12-2 to TRBJ1-1. TRBV12-2 is deemed a pseudogene. The CDR3 contains 15 residues. CDR3 bases: TGTGCAAGTCGCTTCCGGGAGCGGGGGAGCGGAGTGGGTTTCTTT. As protein: CASRFRERGSGVGFF.

This chain connects TRBV7-3 to TRBJ2-1, with a possible D match to TRBD2 (5 bases). Germline lookup yields CDR1 SGHTA and CDR2 FQGTGA. The CDR3 runs 15 residues. V was pared by 0 bases and J by 7 bases, with 13 bases between. This chain's CDR3 is CASSLTLGEGNEQFF. The CDR3 coding sequence is TGTGCCAGCAGCTTAACGTTGGGAGAAGGGAATGAGCAGTTCTTC.

This clone was counted a few times. The rearrangement uses TRBV5-1 and TRBJ2-5; the D gene is possibly TRBD1 (5 bases). The germline V gene encodes CDR1 SGHRS and CDR2 YFSETQ. This CDR3 spans 15 amino acids. The V and J ends lost 0 bases and 3 bases respectively, with 12 bases between them. The CDR3 is CASSLAATAEETQYF. The CDR3 DNA follows: TGCGCCAGCAGCTTGGCCGCGACAGCCGAAGAGACCCAGTACTTC.

This clone appeared once. The V and J genes are TRBV4-2 and TRBJ2-5; a possible D gene is TRBD2 (6 bases). The DNA matches TRBJ2-7 better at its end, which makes the J call doubtful. Germline loops: CDR1 LGHNA, CDR2 YNFKEQ. The CDR3 sequence is 15 residues long. CDR3 in DNA: TGTGCCAGCAGCCAAGTTGGGGACGGGCGGGGCGAGCAGTACTTC. Its translation: CASSQVGDGRGEQYF.

The chain employs TRBV30 and TRBJ2-7; 7 bases map to TRBD2. V lost 2 bases, J lost 4 bases, and 5 bases stayed unmatched. The germline V gene encodes CDR1 GTSNPN and CDR2 SVGIG (reference sequence). The CDR3 extends over 13 amino acids. CDR3 sequence reads: CAWSRDYNYEQYF. The CDR3 coding sequence is TGTGCCTGGAGTAGGGACTATAATTACGAGCAGTACTTC.

The DNA for the CDR3 is TGCGCCAGCAGCATAGTAACTGGACTACCAAACAATGAGCAGTTCTTC. The encoded protein is CASSIVTGLPNNEQFF. The V call is TRBV5-1, the J call TRBJ2-1, with a possible D match to TRBD2 (6 bases). The CDR3 spans 16 residues. Trimming left V 4 bases short and J 5 bases short, with 19 bases between. The germline V gene has CDR1 SGHRS and CDR2 YFSETQ.

The CDR3 DNA reads as TGTGCCTGGAGGGGGGGGGACTATGGCTACACCTTC. Translating gives CAWRGGDYGYTF. The rearrangement links TRBV30 to TRBJ1-2, with D possibly matching TRBD1 (5 bases). Germline CDR1 is GTSNPN and CDR2 is SVGIG (reference sequence). V shed 3 bases and J shed 3 bases, with 8 bases lying between them. There are 12 residues in the CDR3.

CDR3 residues: CASSIGGQTQYF. The CDR3 region has the DNA TGTGCCAGCAGCATTGGAGGGCAGACCCAGTACTTC. This rearrangement joins TRBV11-2 to TRBJ2-5, with a tentative D call TRBD2 (6 bases). CDR1 and CDR2 from the germline V gene are SGHAT and FQNNGV. This CDR3 spans 12 amino acids. Trimming took 5 bases from V and 6 from J, leaving 10 bases between them.

The V gene is TRBV30, the J gene TRBJ2-5, with 11 nucleotides matching TRBD2. Germline CDR1 and CDR2: GTSNPN and SVGIG (reference sequence). The V segment lost 1 base and the J segment 1 base; nucleotides outside the gene matches: 2. The CDR3 sequence is 15 residues long. This CDR3 reads CAWSGGLAAQETQYF. CDR3 DNA sequence: TGTGCCTGGAGTGGGGGACTAGCGGCCCAAGAGACCCAGTACTTC.

This clone appeared a single time. The chain employs TRBV10-3 and TRBJ2-3, with TRBD2 matching 9 bases. With V trimmed by 11 bases and J by 4 bases, 7 bases remained unmatched. This CDR3 region has 13 residues. The V gene's germline CDR1 is ENHRY and CDR2 SYGVKD. For the CDR3, the DNA is TGTGCCTCGGGACTAGCTACCGCAGATACGCAGTATTTT. Translated, it gives CASGLATADTQYF.

As regards this clone: Sequence at one end of the junction differs from germline and may be a read error. V usage is TRBV19 and J usage is TRBJ2-5, with no clear D. This CDR3 region has 12 residues. Per germline, CDR1 LNHDA and CDR2 SQIVND (reference sequence). DNA of the CDR3: TGTGCCAGTAGTATTGGGCAAGAGACCCCGTACTTC. Its protein is CASSIGQETPYF.

V usage is TRBV5-1 and J usage is TRBJ2-5, with D perhaps TRBD1 (5 bases). Deletions cut 3 bases from V and 3 bases from J, with 9 bases between. Germline V CDR1 and CDR2: SGHRS, YFSETQ. CDR3 length: 13 residues. The CDR3 loop reads CASSYQDKETQYF. Here the CDR3 DNA reads TGCGCCAGCAGCTACCAGGACAAAGAGACCCAGTACTTC. The complete variable domain, with remaining parts taken from reference TRBV5-1 and TRBJ2-5, reads KAGVTQTPRYLIKTRGQQVTLSCSPISGHRSVSWYQQTPGQGLQFLFEYFSETQRNKGNFPGRFSGRQFSNSRSEMNVSTLELGDSALYLCASSYQDKETQYFGPGTRLLVL.

The rearrangement joins TRBV19 to TRBJ2-7; a weak D match, TRBD2 (5 bases). This CDR3 spans 14 amino acids. Germline loops: CDR1 LNHDA, CDR2 SQIVND (reference sequence). Deletions cut 4 bases from V and 2 bases from J, with 12 bases between. The CDR3 coding sequence is TGTGCCAGTAGTACCCGGGGTATGGCCTACGAGCAGTACTTC. It codes for CASSTRGMAYEQYF.

The J gene is TRBJ2-1, the V gene TRBV29-1; D might be TRBD2 (6 bases). The germline V gene has CDR1 SQVTM and CDR2 ANQGSEA. Trimming stripped 4 bases from V and 0 bases from J, with 10 bases between. CDR3 length equals 14 residues. The CDR3 region is CSVVKRASYNEQFF. The CDR3 DNA reads TGCAGCGTTGTTAAGCGGGCCTCCTACAATGAGCAGTTCTTC.

The gene calls are TRBV6-4 and TRBJ2-7; D might be TRBD1 (6 bases). The V gene lost 0 bases and the J gene lost 2 bases, with 11 bases spanning the gap. The CDR3 consists of 15 residues. Germline lookup yields CDR1 MRHNA and CDR2 SNTAGT. The CDR3 DNA is TGTGCCAGCAGTGACTCCTTACAGGGAGCCTACGAGCAGTACTTC. It is translated as CASSDSLQGAYEQYF.

The V call is TRBV21-1, the J call TRBJ1-1; TRBD1, as called in the table, went unchecked against the DNA. TRBV21-1 is assigned pseudogene status. The CDR3 loop spans 20 amino acids. The CDR3 spells CASSKGEKEPVVEGDTEAFF. The CDR3 coding sequence is TGTGCCAGCAGCAAAGGGGAAAAAGAACCTGTTGTGGAAGGGGACACTGAAGCTTTCTTT.

V is TRBV29-1 and J is TRBJ2-1, with 10 nucleotides matching TRBD2. Germline values: CDR1 SQVTM, CDR2 ANQGSEA. CDR3 length equals 14 residues. V gave up 3 bases and J gave up 7 bases; unmatched junction bases: 6. In DNA form, the CDR3 reads TGCAGCGTTGATCTTAGCGGGGGGTATAATGAGCAGTTCTTC. Residues: CSVDLSGGYNEQFF.

This clone showed up just a few times. The chain couples TRBV5-1 to TRBJ2-3, with TRBD2 identical over 7 bases. The V and J ends lost 1 base and 5 bases, in that order; junction bases with no gene match: 7. The CDR3 consists of 15 residues. From germline, CDR1 is SGHRS and CDR2 YFSETQ. CDR3 sequence reads: CASSLWGRGEDTQYF. The DNA for the CDR3 is TGCGCCAGCAGCTTGTGGGGCCGGGGGGAAGATACGCAGTATTTT.

This rearrangement joins TRBV6-1 to TRBJ2-2; 8 bases map to TRBD2. The CDR3 contains 13 residues. Germline lookup yields CDR1 MNHNS and CDR2 SASEGT. Trimming took 6 bases from V and 7 from J; bases not matched to a gene: 4. The CDR3 region has the DNA TGTGCCAGCAGCGGGAGGGCGGACGGGGAGCTGTTTTTT. It codes for CASSGRADGELFF.

The chain employs TRBV7-6 and TRBJ1-1; a possible D gene is TRBD1 (5 bases). CDR1 and CDR2 (germline): SGHVS, FNYEAQ. V lost 2 bases and J lost 5, with 6 bases in between. CDR3 length: 12 residues. This CDR3 is CASSLRGTEAFF. The CDR3 nucleotides read TGTGCCAGCAGCTTAAGGGGTACTGAAGCTTTCTTT.

The chain recombines TRBV9 with TRBJ2-1; 8 positions match TRBD2. V lost 2 bases to trimming and J lost 3 bases; unmatched junction nucleotides: 7. CDR1 SGDLS and CDR2 YYNGEE come from the germline V gene. The CDR3 is 16 residues long. The CDR3: CASSVSAGVGYNEQFF. CDR3 coding DNA: TGTGCCAGCAGCGTTTCAGCGGGAGTAGGCTACAATGAGCAGTTCTTC.

The V call is TRBV4-1, the J call TRBJ1-1, with a tentative D call TRBD1 (5 bases). The CDR3 consists of 16 residues. Germline CDR1 reads MGHRA; CDR2 reads YSYEKL. Trimming left V 2 bases short and J 0 bases short, with 13 bases between. For the CDR3, the DNA is TGCGCCAGCAGCCAAAGTTTCCGACAGTTGAACACTGAAGCTTTCTTT. It is translated as CASSQSFRQLNTEAFF.

This chain joins TRBV5-8 and TRBJ2-7; 10 bases line up with TRBD2. Trimming removed 0 bases from V and 3 bases from J; junction bases left unmatched: 3. Germline loops: CDR1 SGHTS, CDR2 YDEGEE. The CDR3 has 15 residues. The CDR3 bases are TGTGCCAGCAGCTTGGGTACTAGCGGGGTCTACGAGCAGTACTTC. Translating gives CASSLGTSGVYEQYF.

The gene calls are TRBV9 and TRBJ2-7; D is undetermined. The germline V and J ends were trimmed by 0 bases and 4 bases, with 14 bases remaining between them. CDR3 length: 15 amino acids. Germline V lookup: CDR1 SGDLS, CDR2 YYNGEE. Written as DNA, the CDR3 is TGTGCCAGCAGCGTAGGAGCCGAGGCCGATTACGAGCAGTACTTC. This gives the protein CASSVGAEADYEQYF.

This clone has a handful of counts. The same CDR3 is also encoded by other DNA sequences in this sample. The CDR3 loop is CASSTTVNTEAFF. Written as DNA, the CDR3 is TGTGCCAGTAGTACAACAGTGAACACTGAAGCTTTCTTT. This rearrangement joins TRBV19 to TRBJ1-1, with D hard to call. CDR3 length: 13 residues. Germline V lookup: CDR1 LNHDA, CDR2 SQIVND (reference sequence). The V gene lost 4 bases and the J gene lost 0 bases, with 6 bases spanning the gap. Based on the CDR3 plus reference TRBV19 and TRBJ1-1, the full variable domain is DGGITQSPKYLFRKEGQNVTLSCEQNLNHDAMYWYRQDPGQGLRLIYYSQIVNDFQKGDIAEGYSVSREKKESFPLTVTSAQKNPTAFYLCASSTTVNTEAFFGQGTRLTVV.